This TCR beta chain was profiled in a study of blood T cell repertoires in COVID-19 (dated by TCRdb to 2019 to 2021). Concerning the study at large: Samples covering the acute and convalescent phases of COVID-19 were provided by collaborators in the United States, Italy and Spain. Where available, HLA class I and class II types were taken from metadata supplied by the sample provider and were not determined by assay-based typing. The material from the prospective study consisted of cDNA or gDNA derived from T cells, B-cell-depleted T cells, or PBMCs. Subjects who had been exposed to COVID-19, were actively infected with it, or had recovered from it provided the deeply sampled blood TCRbeta repertoires that made up the dataset. Samples were obtained from the ongoing ImmuneRACE study (first 160 participants) and from some 1,200 subjects provided by 6 global collaborators. The repertoires were released in a freely available public database intended as a resource for research on the immune response to SARS-CoV-2. A de-identified subject ID, COVID-19 status, age in years and sex were almost always included in the sample metadata. Broad study findings and their caveats: Clinical and demographic metadata were provided uncurated, with the amount varying by source and participant.

Details on this clone: Its antigen is still unknown. Per-base qualities were not stored, and no clone one base away is much larger.

The CDR3 numbers 16 residues from cysteine through phenylalanine. Just the 48-base CDR3 DNA is kept, in frame starting at base 1. Sequences SNHLY (CDR1) and FYNNEI (CDR2) are obtained from the germline V gene. V has 5 bases trimmed and J has 6 bases trimmed; junction bases matching no gene number 11. TCRbeta CDR3 regions were amplified from genomic DNA by means of the immunoSEQ Assay, a bias-controlled multiplex PCR. As for the authors' bioinformatics: The number of nucleated cells in each sample was estimated by amplification of reference gene primers within the assay. To quantify the absolute abundance of each unique TCRbeta CDR3 rearrangement, sequence reads were collapsed and filtered. Productive Simpson clonality was computed per sample as the square root of Simpson's diversity index over productive rearrangements. In TCRdb, the immuneACCESS table is reduced to in-frame sequences with V and J assigned. These tables do not hold every clone; where another copy was compared, an unresolved V gene accounts for under half, and the others remain unexplained. The D gene and trimming were derived from the DNA, and the V and J assignments and clone size from that table. The sample table contains 100,000 to 150,000 clones; only one count was recorded for around 82% of them. The top ten hold 1.4% to 1.5% of the sample.

The collaborating institutions used their own protocols to collect whole blood in K2EDTA tubes. For TCRbeta analysis, collaborators shipped samples as frozen whole blood, isolated PBMCs, or DNA extracted from either of those sample types. The sequenced sample was peripheral blood. The clonotype comes from a man in his fifties or sixties with acute or convalescent COVID-19. This chain joins TRBV2 to TRBJ1-5; a stretch of 9 junction bases matches TRBD1. The CDR3 loop reads CASSSPGTGFGQPQHF. At the DNA level, the sequence is TGTGCCAGCAGTAGTCCCGGGACAGGGTTCGGTCAGCCCCAGCATTTT.